A single sample gave rise to the 27 T cell receptor beta chains below, sequenced in a study of shared clonotypes between healthy human individuals. Method: immunoSEQ multiplex PCR; TCRdb's copy keeps in-frame clones and lacks some. Altogether about 490,000 clones are present, 81% being singletons, with the ten largest covering about 13%. The sample taken for sequencing was PBMCs. The receptors come from a woman in her forties in good health. Some clones in this sample may be carry-over from other donors' samples.

Concerning this clone itself: A far larger clone is one nucleotide away, so this likely arose from a read error. J is TRBJ2-3 and V is TRBV11-2; D possibly corresponds to TRBD2 (5 bases). Trimming stripped 4 bases from V and 6 bases from J, with 11 bases between. Germline CDR1 reads SGHAT; CDR2 reads FQNNGV. The length of the CDR3 is 13 residues. CDR3 bases: TGTGCCAGCAGCTCAGAGCGGCAGGATACGCAGTATTTT. Translation: CASSSERQDTQYF. Full variable domain (outside the CDR3, taken from reference TRBV11-2 and TRBJ2-3): EAGVAQSPRYKIIEKRQSVAFWCNPISGHATLYWYQQILGQGPKLLIQFQNNGVVDDSQLPKDRFSAERLKGVDSTLKIQPAKLEDSAVYLCASSSERQDTQYFGPGTRLTVL.

The V call is TRBV18, the J call TRBJ2-6; D gene unclear. Germline CDR1 reads KGHSH; CDR2 reads LQKENI. Trimming took 4 bases from V and 2 from J, leaving 3 bases between them. This CDR3 has 13 amino acids. The CDR3 region is CASSLPGANVLTF. In DNA form, the CDR3 reads TGTGCCAGCTCACTCCCTGGGGCCAACGTCCTGACTTTC.

The V and J genes are TRBV4-1 and TRBJ2-4; TRBD2 matches at 11 bases. CDR3 length: 16 residues. J gave up 8 bases and V 4 bases, and 10 bases lay outside the gene matches. Germline V CDR1 and CDR2: MGHRA, YSYEKL. The CDR3 DNA is TGCGCCAGCAGCCTTACTCAGACTAGCGGGATTGACATTCAGTACTTC. This encodes CASSLTQTSGIDIQYF.

The gene calls are TRBV25-1 and TRBJ2-5; D may match TRBD1 or TRBD2 (5 bases each). From germline, CDR1 is MGHDK and CDR2 SYGVNS. This CDR3 region has 12 residues. Between the trimmed V and J ends, which lost 6 bases and 5 bases, there was a span of 10 bases. CDR3 coding DNA: TGTGCCAGCAGGACAGCGGTGGAGACCCAGTACTTC. Translating gives CASRTAVETQYF.

The rearrangement links TRBV2 to TRBJ2-7, with TRBD1 as a possible D gene (5 bases). Trimming shortened V by 6 bases and J by 6 bases, and 15 bases separated the two germline ends. Per the germline V gene, CDR1 is SNHLY and CDR2 is FYNNEI. The CDR3 covers 13 residues. CDR3 in amino acids: CASSLDRKTEQYF. The CDR3 bases are TGTGCCAGCAGCCTTGACAGAAAGACCGAGCAGTACTTC.

The chain recombines TRBV7-3 with TRBJ2-1; 14 nucleotides line up with TRBD2. Germline V gives CDR1 SGHTA, CDR2 FQGTGA. CDR3 length: 16 residues. V lost 2 bases, J lost 8 bases, and 5 bases stayed unmatched. CDR3 DNA: TGTGCCAGCAGCTTAGCCCTGGGACTAGCGGGAGATGAGCAGTTCTTC. Encoded protein: CASSLALGLAGDEQFF.

Notes on this clone: The likely explanation is a read error, given a far larger clone one base away. Additional DNA sequences in this sample encode the identical CDR3. The chain uses TRBV7-2 and TRBJ1-3; a possible D gene is TRBD1 (6 bases). Looked up from germline, CDR1 is SGHTA and CDR2 is FQGNSA. The CDR3 totals 14 residues. The CDR3 nucleotides read TGTGCCAGCAGTGTAGGGGGTAGTGGAAATACCATATATTTT. As protein: CASSVGGSGNTIYF.

A single count supports this clone. The gene calls are TRBV7-6 and TRBJ2-1, with 10 positions matching TRBD2. V lost 3 bases and J lost 4; bases outside the gene matches: 3. This CDR3 has 15 residues. The germline V gene has CDR1 SGHVS and CDR2 FNYEAQ. The CDR3: CASSLKREGYNEQFF. The CDR3 DNA reads TGTGCCAGCAGCTTGAAGCGGGAGGGATACAATGAGCAGTTCTTC.

The gene calls are TRBV19 and TRBJ2-3, with 10 bases identical to TRBD2. CDR1 is LNHDA and CDR2 is SQIVND in the germline V gene (reference sequence). V lost 7 bases to trimming and J lost 0 bases; unmatched junction nucleotides: 4. This CDR3 has 15 amino acids. The CDR3 DNA follows: TGTGCCAGTAAAACTAGCGGGGCTAGCACAGATACGCAGTATTTT. Translation gives CASKTSGASTDTQYF.

Comments on this clone: The sample carries other DNA sequences with the same CDR3. The chain is built from TRBV6-4 and TRBJ2-3; TRBD2 is a possible D gene (6 bases). V gave up 3 bases and J gave up 3 bases, with 13 bases separating them. The CDR3 consists of 15 residues. Germline V gives CDR1 MRHNA, CDR2 SNTAGT. CDR3 sequence reads: CASSEGGGGTDTQYF. In nucleotides, the CDR3 is TGTGCCAGCAGTGAAGGCGGTGGGGGGACAGATACGCAGTATTTT.

V usage is TRBV30 and J usage is TRBJ2-7, with D tentatively TRBD2 (5 bases). V was shortened by 4 bases and J by 2 bases, with 15 bases between the two germline ends. CDR3 size: 14 residues. Germline V lookup: CDR1 GTSNPN, CDR2 SVGIG (reference sequence). This CDR3 is CAWNPGFGPYEQYF. The CDR3 region has the DNA TGTGCCTGGAACCCGGGATTTGGACCCTACGAGCAGTACTTC.

To note about this clone: A single base is all that separates this from a far larger clone, so a read error is likely. This rearrangement joins TRBV4-3 to TRBJ2-6; perhaps TRBD2 as D (6 bases). The germline CDR1 and CDR2 sequences are LGHNA and YSLEER. Between the trimmed V and J ends, which lost 2 bases and 1 base, there was a span of 12 bases. This CDR3 contains 17 residues. CDR3: CASSQYPGTSGANVLTF. In DNA, the CDR3 is TGCGCCAGCAGCCAATATCCAGGGACTTCTGGGGCCAACGTCCTGACTTTC.

The gene calls are TRBV28 and TRBJ2-7; D not certain. The CDR3 sequence is 14 residues long. Germline V gene sequence: CDR1 MDHEN, CDR2 SYDVKM. V was cut by 2 bases and J by 8 bases, with 16 bases left in between. DNA for the CDR3: TGTGCCAGCAGTTTAGTTCTTGGCCCCGTGCAGCAGTACTTC. This sequence encodes CASSLVLGPVQQYF.

This clone showed up just once. The V call is TRBV5-1, the J call TRBJ1-1; D remains unclear. Germline CDR1 reads SGHRS; CDR2 reads YFSETQ. The CDR3 sequence is 14 residues long. V gave up 0 bases and J gave up 3 bases, with 9 bases separating them. CDR3 bases: TGCGCCAGCAGCTTGGACCGTCTACACACTGAAGCTTTCTTT. As protein: CASSLDRLHTEAFF.

This clone was picked up many times. In the same sample, other DNA sequences code for this CDR3. V and J are TRBV7-2 and TRBJ2-1; D remains unclear. Germline V gene data show CDR1 as SGHTA and CDR2 as FQGNSA. The V gene lost 5 bases and the J gene lost 8 bases, with 10 bases spanning the gap. The CDR3 is 12 amino acids. The CDR3 sequence: CASSRTLDEQFF. CDR3 DNA sequence: TGTGCCAGCAGCAGAACCTTGGATGAGCAGTTCTTC.

The chain uses TRBV7-2 and TRBJ2-5; possibly TRBD2 for D (7 bases). The DNA end is a closer match to TRBJ2-7, so the J assignment may be wrong. Germline V lookup: CDR1 SGHTA, CDR2 FQGNSA. This CDR3 spans 15 amino acids. The CDR3, as DNA: TGTGCCAGCAGCTTAGGGGGGGGCGGAGGCTACGAGCAGTACTTC. Protein: CASSLGGGGGYEQYF.

To note about this clone: A far larger clone is one nucleotide away, so this likely arose from a read error. The chain joins TRBV11-2 to TRBJ2-7; D is perhaps TRBD1 (6 bases). Trimming stripped 1 base from V and 0 bases from J, with 10 bases between. This CDR3 comprises 15 residues. From germline, CDR1 is SGHAT and CDR2 FQNNGV. This chain's CDR3 is CASSLVSDSSYEQYF. The CDR3 nucleotides are TGTGCCAGCAGCTTAGTTTCGGACAGCTCCTACGAGCAGTACTTC.

The V call is TRBV7-6, the J call TRBJ1-1, with a possible D match to TRBD1 (5 bases). Germline values: CDR1 SGHVS, CDR2 FNYEAQ. Trimming shortened V by 2 bases and J by 3 bases, and 10 bases separated the two germline ends. The CDR3 runs to 14 residues. CDR3 sequence (DNA): TGTGCCAGCAGCTTAATGGCAGGGCACACTGAAGCTTTCTTT. Translated: CASSLMAGHTEAFF. Full variable domain (outside the CDR3, taken from reference TRBV7-6 and TRBJ1-1): GAGVSQSPRYKVTKRGQDVALRCDPISGHVSLYWYRQALGQGPEFLTYFNYEAQQDKSGLPNDRFSAERPEGSISTLTIQRTEQRDSAMYRCASSLMAGHTEAFFGQGTRLTVV.

Remarks on this clone: A much more abundant neighbour one base away suggests this may be a read error. The chain carries TRBV5-1 and TRBJ2-7, with 11 bases identical to TRBD2. The CDR3 totals 20 residues. Germline V gives CDR1 SGHRS, CDR2 YFSETQ. CDR3 in amino acids: CDSSYLPTSGSGALSYEQYF. As DNA, the CDR3 is TGCGACAGCAGCTACCTACCAACTAGCGGGAGTGGTGCCCTCTCCTACGAGCAGTACTTC.

As DNA, the CDR3 is TGTGCCAGCAGAGGGGCCAGGGAGAACACTGAAGCTTTCTTT. Protein product: CASRGARENTEAFF. The genes are TRBV4-2 and TRBJ1-1; the D gene is possibly TRBD1 (5 bases). V shed 6 bases and J shed 1 base, with 12 bases lying between them. CDR3 length equals 14 residues. In germline, CDR1 is LGHNA, CDR2 YNFKEQ.

The sample holds many counts of this clone. The sample carries other DNA sequences with the same CDR3. The chain couples TRBV4-1 to TRBJ1-5; possibly TRBD1 for D (6 bases). This CDR3 is built from 16 residues. Per germline, CDR1 MGHRA and CDR2 YSYEKL. Trimming removed 1 base from V and 0 bases from J, with 10 bases in between. The CDR3 sequence: CASSQGTADSNQPQHF. In DNA form, the CDR3 reads TGCGCCAGCAGCCAAGGGACAGCTGATAGCAATCAGCCCCAGCATTTT.

The table lists this clone with a few counts. This same CDR3 is encoded by further DNA sequences in the sample. This chain connects TRBV7-3 to TRBJ2-7; D not resolved. The CDR3 loop spans 14 amino acids. V was cut by 5 bases and J by 1 base, with 12 bases left in between. Looked up from germline, CDR1 is SGHTA and CDR2 is FQGTGA. The DNA of the CDR3 is TGTGCCAGCAGCCTGGGCCCCACGTCCTACGAGCAGTACTTC. It encodes CASSLGPTSYEQYF. The full variable domain, with the rest looked up from reference TRBV7-3 and TRBJ2-7, is GAGVSQTPSNKVTEKGKYVELRCDPISGHTALYWYRQSLGQGPEFLIYFQGTGAADDSGLPNDRFFAVRPEGSVSTLKIQRTERGDSAVYLCASSLGPTSYEQYFGPGTRLTVT.

The V and J genes are TRBV2 and TRBJ2-1; 12 bases are a match to TRBD2. There are 15 residues in the CDR3. Unmatched junction bases numbered 10, after V lost 6 bases and J lost 10 bases. Germline assignment: CDR1 SNHLY and CDR2 FYNNEI. Here the CDR3 DNA reads TGTGCCAGCAGGGAGACTAGCGGGAGAGGTAGCGAGCAGTTCTTC. Translation gives CASRETSGRGSEQFF.

This clone occurred once. The V and J genes are TRBV7-3 and TRBJ2-5; D is unresolved. V shed 1 base and J shed 4 bases, with 7 bases lying between them. The CDR3 runs to 13 residues. The germline V gene has CDR1 SGHTA and CDR2 FQGTGA. The CDR3 coding sequence is TGTGCCAGCAGCTTAAGGGTAGGAGAGACCCAGTACTTC. It specifies CASSLRVGETQYF.

This chain links TRBV7-8 with TRBJ2-3, with unresolved D. Germline V CDR1 and CDR2: SGHVS, FQNEAQ. The V end lost 5 bases, the J end lost 5 bases, and 14 bases lay between the germline ends. The CDR3 extends over 14 amino acids. The CDR3 DNA sequence: TGTGCCAGCAGCCAGACCTCAGGAGAAGATACGCAGTATTTT. Translation: CASSQTSGEDTQYF. Based on the CDR3 plus reference TRBV7-8 and TRBJ2-3, the full variable domain is GAGVSQSPRYKVAKRGQDVALRCDPISGHVSLFWYQQALGQGPEFLTYFQNEAQLDKSGLPSDRFFAERPEGSVSTLKIQRTQQEDSAVYLCASSQTSGEDTQYFGPGTRLTVL.

The chain combines TRBV6-6 with TRBJ2-7, with unresolved D. V was trimmed by 6 bases and J by 4 bases, leaving 10 bases between them. Germline-derived CDR1 and CDR2 are MNHNY and SVGAGI (reference sequence). The CDR3 has 12 residues. CDR3 nucleotides: TGTGCCAGCAGCCCTCGTGAGTACGAGCAGTACTTC. Residues: CASSPREYEQYF.

The rearrangement links TRBV5-1 to TRBJ2-3; TRBD2 agrees at 10 bases. The CDR3 is 16 residues long. Trimming removed 0 bases from V and 2 bases from J; junction bases left unmatched: 3. CDR1 is SGHRS and CDR2 is YFSETQ in the germline V gene. The chain's CDR3 is CASSLGLAGLTDTQYF. CDR3 sequence (DNA): TGCGCCAGCAGCTTGGGACTAGCGGGCCTCACAGATACGCAGTATTTT.